This T cell receptor beta chain emerged from a study of identical twins. The study, taken as a whole, reports: Zero-insertion results could be subject to partial confounding by invariant MAIT and iNKT cells. For out-of-frame alpha sequences shared by twins, low generation probability was in excess. Carriage of fewer insertions was seen in abundant cord blood beta clonotypes, whereas memory repertoires showed none.

One entry per CDR3 protein results from TCRdb running MiXCR on the 5' RACE reads. The sample shows about 100,000 distinct CDR3 sequences, 5.9% of them seen only once. At least ten counts were recorded for this clonotype. Its antigen remains unknown. The CDR3 is 14 amino acids. Per germline, CDR1 SGHRS and CDR2 YFSETQ. V lost 3 bases and J 1 base, leaving 8 bases between the germline ends. Sequencing was done on a sample of memory T cells sorted from blood. The rearrangement uses TRBV5-1 and TRBJ2-1; no firm D call. The sequence came from a woman aged 45-60 years in good health. The CDR3: CASSSRFSYNEQFF. CDR3 in DNA: TGCGCCAGCAGCTCTAGATTTTCCTACAATGAGCAGTTCTTC.